This TCR beta chain was identified during a study of technical replicates of blood from several donors. Here immunoSEQ multiplex PCR was the method, and the copy in TCRdb shows in-frame clones only, minus some. The sample carries approximately 90,000 clones, around 96% recorded once. Germline trimming cut 6 bases from V and 0 bases from J; bases unmatched to any gene: 8. Germline CDR1 MNHEY, CDR2 SMNVEV (reference sequence). This CDR3 is 16 amino acids long. The origin of this receptor is a human donor in good health. The sample consisted of T cells isolated from PBMCs. The rearrangement links TRBV27 to TRBJ2-3, with 8 positions matching TRBD1. The CDR3 nucleotides read TGTGCCAGCAGCCTTCAGGGGGCGGCCAGCACAGATACGCAGTATTTT. It translates to CASSLQGAASTDTQYF.